The following is a T cell receptor beta chain sequence with its context. This specimen belongs to a study of blood T cell repertoires in COVID-19. Seattle-derived patients entered the study during active infection and were followed longitudinally. The table came from immunoSEQ multiplex PCR; TCRdb's copy has only in-frame clones and leaves some out. The sample holds 40,000 to 45,000 clones, approximately 87% seen once. The TCR sequence derives from a man aged 35 to 55 with COVID-19, enrolled during active disease. Sequenced input: peripheral blood.

The CDR3 here is CASSLGTSGHQETQYF. The CDR3 nucleotides read TGTGCCAGCAGTTTAGGTACTAGCGGGCACCAAGAGACCCAGTACTTC. The chain combines TRBV28 with TRBJ2-5, with 9 nucleotides matching TRBD2. The V segment lost 2 bases and the J segment 0 bases; nucleotides outside the gene matches: 4. The length of the CDR3 is 16 residues. Germline V gene lookup returns CDR1 MDHEN and CDR2 SYDVKM.